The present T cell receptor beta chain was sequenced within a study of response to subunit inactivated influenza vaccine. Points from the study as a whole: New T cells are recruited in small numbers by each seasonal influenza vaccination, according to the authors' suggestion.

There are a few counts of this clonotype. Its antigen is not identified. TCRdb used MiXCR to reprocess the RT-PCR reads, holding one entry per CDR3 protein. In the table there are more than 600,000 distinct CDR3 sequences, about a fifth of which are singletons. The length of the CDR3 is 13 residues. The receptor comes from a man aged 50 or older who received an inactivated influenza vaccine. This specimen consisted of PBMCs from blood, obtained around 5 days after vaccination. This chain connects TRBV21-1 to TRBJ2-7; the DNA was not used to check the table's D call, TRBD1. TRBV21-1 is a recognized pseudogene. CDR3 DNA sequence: TGTGCCAGCAACCGGGACAACGTATACGAGCAGTACTTC. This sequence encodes CASNRDNVYEQYF.